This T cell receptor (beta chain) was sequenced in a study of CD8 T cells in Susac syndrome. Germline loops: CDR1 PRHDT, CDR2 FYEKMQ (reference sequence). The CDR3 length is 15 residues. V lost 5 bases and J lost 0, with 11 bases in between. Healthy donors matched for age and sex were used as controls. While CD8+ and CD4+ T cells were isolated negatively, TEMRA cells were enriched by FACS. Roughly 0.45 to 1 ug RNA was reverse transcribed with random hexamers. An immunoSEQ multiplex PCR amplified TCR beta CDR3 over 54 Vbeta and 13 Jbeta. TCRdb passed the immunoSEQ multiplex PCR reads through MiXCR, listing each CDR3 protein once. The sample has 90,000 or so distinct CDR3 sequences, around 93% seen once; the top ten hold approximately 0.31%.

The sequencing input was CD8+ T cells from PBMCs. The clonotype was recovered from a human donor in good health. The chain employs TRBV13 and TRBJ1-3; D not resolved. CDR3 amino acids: CASSPASSSGNTIYF. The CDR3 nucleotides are TGTGCCAGCAGCCCGGCCTCTTCCTCTGGAAACACCATATATTTT.